The 19 T cell receptor beta chains listed next were all sequenced from one sample in a study of OX40 agonist ivuxolimab in advanced cancers. Clones were sequenced by immunoSEQ multiplex PCR, and TCRdb holds only the in-frame ones, with some missing. The table records some 52,000 clones, over 85% of them present only once. The sequenced sample was CD4+ or CD8+ T cells sorted from blood, obtained in a trial of the OX40 agonist ivuxolimab. The receptors derive from an adult with an advanced solid tumor such as melanoma, head and neck, liver or kidney cancer.

This chain connects TRBV28 to TRBJ2-2, with 8 bases aligning to TRBD2. This CDR3 spans 17 amino acids. Losses at the gene ends were 3 bases for V and 5 bases for J; bases not matched to a gene: 11. The V gene's germline CDR1 is MDHEN and CDR2 SYDVKM. The CDR3 region is CASSFSGLEGWTGELFF. The CDR3 DNA reads as TGTGCCAGCAGTTTCTCGGGACTAGAGGGTTGGACCGGGGAGCTGTTTTTT.

This sequence joins TRBV28 and TRBJ1-4; unclear D gene. The germline CDR1 and CDR2 sequences are MDHEN and SYDVKM. The V end was cut by 6 bases, the J end by 5 bases, with 13 bases between. This CDR3 comprises 14 residues. The CDR3 DNA sequence: TGTGCCAGCAGCCTGGAGGACTCAAATGAAAAACTGTTTTTT. This encodes CASSLEDSNEKLFF.

This CDR3 reads CASSLPGTVSYEQYF. The CDR3 DNA reads as TGTGCCAGCAGTTTACCCGGGACAGTCTCCTACGAGCAGTACTTC. This sequence joins TRBV28 and TRBJ2-7, with 7 bases fitting TRBD1. Trimming at V came to 2 bases and at J to 0 bases, leaving 4 bases not matched to a gene. CDR1 and CDR2 from the germline V gene are MDHEN and SYDVKM. The CDR3 loop spans 15 amino acids.

The chain recombines TRBV7-2 with TRBJ2-7; TRBD2 agrees at 9 bases. Germline CDR1 is SGHTA and CDR2 is FQGNSA. V was pared by 1 base and J by 5 bases, with 9 bases of the junction left unmatched. The CDR3 has 16 residues. The CDR3 is CASSLGRLAAGDEQYF. The DNA for the CDR3 is TGTGCCAGCAGCTTAGGTCGACTAGCGGCCGGGGACGAGCAGTACTTC.

In its sample, this clone ranks as medium-sized. The CDR3 coding sequence is TGTGCCAGTAGTACCATCCAGGGACGACCTTTCTCTGGAAACACCATATATTTT. Translation: CASSTIQGRPFSGNTIYF. The chain uses TRBV19 and TRBJ1-3; tentatively, D is TRBD1 (5 bases). V lost 4 bases to trimming and J lost 0 bases, with 19 bases between them. The V gene's germline CDR1 is LNHDA and CDR2 SQIVND (reference sequence). The CDR3 sequence is 18 residues long.

The chain uses TRBV29-1 and TRBJ1-2; maybe TRBD1 (5 bases). CDR1 is SQVTM, CDR2 ANQGSEA, per germline. Trimming removed 2 bases from V and 3 bases from J, with 7 bases in between. The CDR3 consists of 12 residues. The CDR3 loop reads CSVERGDYGYTF. Written as DNA, the CDR3 is TGCAGCGTTGAACGGGGGGACTATGGCTACACCTTC.

The V and J genes are TRBV5-4 and TRBJ1-1; TRBD1 agrees at 9 bases. V lost 3 bases, J lost 5 bases, and 2 bases stayed unmatched. Germline CDR1 SGHNT, CDR2 YYREEE (reference sequence). The CDR3 consists of 13 residues. The CDR3 sequence is CASSWTGETEAFF. In nucleotides, the CDR3 is TGTGCCAGCAGCTGGACAGGGGAGACTGAAGCTTTCTTT.

Concerning this clone itself: Mismatch with germline at one junction end may stem from a read error. This CDR3 is also generated by other DNA sequences in the sample. The genes are TRBV7-9 and TRBJ1-2, with D unclear. Germline V CDR1 and CDR2: SEHNR, FQNEAQ (reference sequence). This CDR3 has 15 residues. The CDR3 DNA is TGTGCCAGCAGCTTAGTATCGTGGCAGAACTATGGCTACACCTTT. Protein sequence: CASSLVSWQNYGYTF.

The count of this clone is one. V usage is TRBV7-8 and J usage is TRBJ2-1, with D perhaps matching TRBD2 (6 bases). The CDR3 is 16 amino acids. CDR1 SGHVS and CDR2 FQNEAQ come from the germline V gene. V was shortened by 2 bases and J by 0 bases, with 11 bases between the two germline ends. CDR3 residues: CASSLLRESSYNEQFF. The CDR3, as DNA: TGTGCCAGCAGCTTACTCCGGGAGAGCTCCTACAATGAGCAGTTCTTC.

This clone came up once. The chain is built from TRBV5-3 and TRBJ2-1; possible D gene TRBD1, 6 bases. TRBV5-3 carries the ORF label, with uncertain function. Trimming removed 5 bases from V and 5 bases from J, with 11 bases in between. The CDR3 runs to 13 residues. Here the CDR3 reads CARRPDRDNEQFF. As DNA, the CDR3 is TGTGCCAGAAGACCGGACAGAGACAATGAGCAGTTCTTC.

The chain carries TRBV30 and TRBJ2-3; 7 positions agree with TRBD1. Per the germline V gene, CDR1 is GTSNPN and CDR2 is SVGIG (reference sequence). CDR3 length: 14 residues. Germline trimming cut 7 bases from V and 3 bases from J; bases unmatched to any gene: 10. The CDR3 reads CAYMTGYSTDTQYF. CDR3 sequence (DNA): TGTGCCTACATGACAGGGTACTCGACAGATACGCAGTATTTT.

The chain recombines TRBV5-1 with TRBJ2-3, with a weak D call TRBD2 (5 bases). The ends were cut back, 1 base at V and 0 bases at J, with 18 bases in the middle. Germline V lookup: CDR1 SGHRS, CDR2 YFSETQ. The length of the CDR3 is 18 residues. Written as DNA, the CDR3 is TGCGCCAGCAGCTTGATAGGTCGAGGGCCCCTTAGCACAGATACGCAGTATTTT. As protein: CASSLIGRGPLSTDTQYF.

This chain links TRBV28 with TRBJ2-5; D is ambiguous. The length of the CDR3 is 13 residues. V was shortened by 2 bases and J by 0 bases, with 4 bases between the two germline ends. Germline CDR1 is MDHEN and CDR2 is SYDVKM. The CDR3 here is CASSLRHQETQYF. In DNA form, the CDR3 reads TGTGCCAGCAGTTTAAGACACCAAGAGACCCAGTACTTC. Full variable domain (remainder filled in from reference TRBV28 and TRBJ2-5): DVKVTQSSRYLVKRTGEKVFLECVQDMDHENMFWYRQDPGLGLRLIYFSYDVKMKEKGDIPEGYSVSREKKERFSLILESASTNQTSMYLCASSLRHQETQYFGPGTRLLVL.

The V call is TRBV5-6, the J call TRBJ2-4; TRBD1 aligns across 7 bases. Germline-derived CDR1 and CDR2 are SGHDT and YYEEEE. This CDR3 comprises 17 residues. J was trimmed by 7 bases and V by 3 bases; bases with no gene match: 16. The CDR3: CASSSTERGLDGNIQYF. CDR3 nucleotide sequence: TGTGCCAGCAGCTCCACCGAGAGGGGGCTAGATGGGAACATTCAGTACTTC.

The chain carries TRBV5-5 and TRBJ2-7; D ambiguous. The CDR3 length is 14 residues. V was shortened by 4 bases and J by 3 bases, with 14 bases between the two germline ends. Germline CDR1 SGHKS, CDR2 YYEKEE (reference sequence). The DNA for the CDR3 is TGTGCCAGCAGCCCGCCACAGTTGGACTACGAGCAGTACTTC. It encodes CASSPPQLDYEQYF.

The chain links TRBV28 to TRBJ2-1, with unresolved D. CDR3 length equals 11 residues. Germline CDR1 MDHEN, CDR2 SYDVKM. V gave up 2 bases and J gave up 9 bases, with 5 bases separating them. The CDR3 here is CASSLRAEQFF. In DNA form, the CDR3 reads TGTGCCAGCAGTTTACGGGCTGAGCAGTTCTTC.

The rearrangement links TRBV11-2 to TRBJ2-3; 11 positions match TRBD2. Germline V CDR1 and CDR2: SGHAT, FQNNGV. The CDR3 has 17 residues. Unmatched junction bases numbered 6, after V lost 2 bases and J lost 2 bases. The CDR3 DNA reads TGTGCCAGCAGCTTAACGCCTAGCGGGAGGTTCACAGATACGCAGTATTTT. Protein product: CASSLTPSGRFTDTQYF. Full variable domain (rest looked up from reference TRBV11-2 and TRBJ2-3): EAGVAQSPRYKIIEKRQSVAFWCNPISGHATLYWYQQILGQGPKLLIQFQNNGVVDDSQLPKDRFSAERLKGVDSTLKIQPAKLEDSAVYLCASSLTPSGRFTDTQYFGPGTRLTVL.

V and J are TRBV7-2 and TRBJ1-2; D uncertain. The CDR3 is 16 amino acids. The V gene lost 1 base and the J gene lost 8 bases, with 20 bases spanning the gap. Germline lookup yields CDR1 SGHTA and CDR2 FQGNSA. The CDR3 protein is CASSLEWGSASFGYTF. CDR3 DNA: TGTGCCAGCAGCTTAGAGTGGGGAAGCGCAAGTTTCGGCTACACCTTC.

The chain recombines TRBV9 with TRBJ2-6; D may be TRBD1 (5 bases). There are 15 residues in the CDR3. V dropped 1 base and J dropped 4 bases, with 9 bases sitting between them. Germline CDR1 is SGDLS and CDR2 is YYNGEE. The CDR3 region has the DNA TGTGCCAGCAGCGTATACAGGTCCGGGGCCAACGTCCTGACTTTC. It specifies CASSVYRSGANVLTF.